The 25 T cell receptor beta chains in this list originate from one sample, sequenced in a study of blood T cell repertoires in COVID-19. Produced via immunoSEQ multiplex PCR; TCRdb's table is partial and in-frame only. This table has around 170,000 clones, around 84% appearing once. Source material: peripheral blood. The receptors originated from a man aged 55 to 70 with COVID-19, enrolled during active disease.

The chain joins TRBV18 to TRBJ2-7; 11 bases align to TRBD2. V lost 3 bases and J lost 2; bases outside the gene matches: 6. The CDR3 runs 16 residues. The germline gives CDR1 KGHSH, CDR2 LQKENI. DNA for the CDR3: TGTGCCAGCTCACCTCCAACTAGCGGGGGAACCTACGAGCAGTACTTC. This codes for CASSPPTSGGTYEQYF. The full variable domain, its missing parts supplied by reference TRBV18 and TRBJ2-7, is NAGVMQNPRHLVRRRGQEARLRCSPMKGHSHVYWYRQLPEEGLKFMVYLQKENIIDESGMPKERFSAEFPKEGPSILRIQQVVRGDSAAYFCASSPPTSGGTYEQYFGPGTRLTVT.

The chain has TRBV7-9 and TRBJ2-5; D might be TRBD1 (8 bases). Germline CDR1 is SEHNR and CDR2 is FQNEAQ (reference sequence). Trimming removed 5 bases from V and 5 bases from J, with 21 bases in between. This CDR3 has 16 amino acids. Here the CDR3 reads CASSLMGQVGRETQYF. In DNA form, the CDR3 reads TGTGCCAGCAGCCTGATGGGACAGGTCGGGAGGGAGACCCAGTACTTC. Based on the CDR3 plus reference TRBV7-9 and TRBJ2-5, the full variable domain is DTGVSQNPRHKITKRGQNVTFRCDPISEHNRLYWYRQTLGQGPEFLTYFQNEAQLEKSRLLSDRFSAERPKGSFSTLEIQRTEQGDSAMYLCASSLMGQVGRETQYFGPGTRLLVL.

This clone was counted a few times. V gene TRBV2 combines with J gene TRBJ1-2, with 8 bases that match TRBD1. Germline V gene lookup returns CDR1 SNHLY and CDR2 FYNNEI. The junction had 2 bases not matched to a gene; V was cut back by 6 bases and J by 2 bases. The CDR3 loop spans 13 amino acids. CDR3 nucleotide sequence: TGTGCCAGCAGCCGACAGGGGAACTATGGCTACACCTTC. Translating gives CASSRQGNYGYTF.

The chain is built from TRBV13 and TRBJ1-4; possible D gene TRBD1, 5 bases. CDR1 PRHDT and CDR2 FYEKMQ come from the germline V gene (reference sequence). CDR3 length equals 13 residues. Trimming pared 5 bases from V and 8 bases from J, leaving 12 bases between. DNA for the CDR3: TGTGCCAGCAGCCCCCGTGGGGGGGAAAAACTGTTTTTT. As protein: CASSPRGGEKLFF.

The V call is TRBV11-3, the J call TRBJ2-3; TRBD2 agrees at 7 bases. Per germline, CDR1 SGHNT and CDR2 YENEEA. Trimming took 3 bases from V and 1 from J; bases not matched to a gene: 4. The CDR3 is made up of 15 amino acids. The CDR3 region has the DNA TGTGCCAGCAGCTTGGCGGGAGCGGGCACAGATACGCAGTATTTT. It is translated as CASSLAGAGTDTQYF.

CDR3 nucleotide sequence: TGTGCCAGCAGCCGACAGGGCTTCACTGAAGCTTTCTTT. Translation gives CASSRQGFTEAFF. This chain joins TRBV7-3 and TRBJ1-1, with 7 bases fitting TRBD1. This CDR3 spans 13 amino acids. Germline CDR1 reads SGHTA; CDR2 reads FQGTGA. Losses at the gene ends were 5 bases for V and 4 bases for J; bases not matched to a gene: 4.

The chain recombines TRBV20-1 with TRBJ2-2; possible D gene TRBD1, 5 bases. Germline lookup yields CDR1 DFQATT and CDR2 SNEGSKA (reference sequence). The ends were cut back, 3 bases at V and 2 bases at J, with 13 bases in the middle. The CDR3 is 15 residues long. The CDR3 nucleotides are TGCAGTGCTAGTAAGGGGTCCTCAAACACCGGGGAGCTGTTTTTT. It yields the protein CSASKGSSNTGELFF.

The chain recombines TRBV29-1 with TRBJ2-3; 11 bases line up with TRBD2. V lost 4 bases to trimming and J lost 0 bases; unmatched junction nucleotides: 3. The germline CDR1 and CDR2 sequences are SQVTM and ANQGSEA. The CDR3 spans 15 residues. The CDR3 loop reads CSVGLAGISTDTQYF. The CDR3 coding sequence is TGCAGCGTTGGACTAGCGGGGATTAGCACAGATACGCAGTATTTT.

The chain is built from TRBV11-2 and TRBJ1-6; TRBD1 matches at 7 bases. V was clipped by 5 bases and J by 3 bases; unmatched bases: 7. Germline values: CDR1 SGHAT, CDR2 FQNNGV. CDR3 size: 16 residues. CDR3 in amino acids: CASSPGTEVYNSPLHF. CDR3 bases: TGTGCCAGCAGCCCGGGGACAGAGGTCTATAATTCACCCCTCCACTTT.

The rearrangement uses TRBV5-1 and TRBJ1-5; 8 bases map to TRBD1. The V and J ends lost 5 bases and 4 bases, in that order; junction bases with no gene match: 5. Germline CDR1 SGHRS, CDR2 YFSETQ. The CDR3 covers 14 residues. This CDR3 is CASSPGQANQPQHF. CDR3 nucleotide sequence: TGCGCCAGCAGTCCGGGACAGGCGAATCAGCCCCAGCATTTT.

V is TRBV30 and J is TRBJ1-5; D may be TRBD1 (5 bases). V lost 2 bases, J lost 4 bases, and 12 bases lay in between. CDR1 GTSNPN and CDR2 SVGIG come from the germline V gene (reference sequence). This CDR3 is 14 amino acids long. Here the CDR3 reads CAWSPGTGNQPQHF. The CDR3 bases are TGTGCCTGGAGTCCCGGGACTGGTAATCAGCCCCAGCATTTT.

This clone was found a few times. V and J are TRBV12-3 or TRBV12-4 and TRBJ2-4; D possibly corresponds to TRBD1 (5 bases). Trimming cost V 6 bases and J 8 bases, with 11 bases left between them. The CDR3 covers 12 residues. The CDR3, as DNA: TGTGCCAGCAGGCAGGGTACTCACATTCAGTACTTC. Protein sequence: CASRQGTHIQYF.

This clone was found once. CDR3 in amino acids: CASRPHGQGVYNEQFF. The CDR3 coding sequence is TGTGCCAGCAGACCCCACGGACAGGGGGTCTACAATGAGCAGTTCTTC. The J gene is TRBJ2-1, the V gene TRBV6-6, with 10 nucleotides matching TRBD1. The germline V gene has CDR1 MNHNY and CDR2 SVGAGI (reference sequence). The CDR3 is 16 amino acids. Trimming at V came to 6 bases and at J to 3 bases, leaving 8 bases not matched to a gene.

This sequence joins TRBV15 and TRBJ1-3; 8 nucleotides align to TRBD1. This CDR3 contains 17 residues. The ends lost 0 bases at V and 2 bases at J; junction bases unmatched: 6. Germline CDR1 LNHNV, CDR2 YYDKDF (reference sequence). The DNA of the CDR3 is TGTGCCACCAGCAGAGATTTCGTGACAGGGGCTGGAAACACCATATATTTT. Residues: CATSRDFVTGAGNTIYF.

The chain uses TRBV9 and TRBJ1-3; D not resolved. The CDR3 totals 15 residues. V shed 4 bases and J shed 0 bases, with 11 bases lying between them. The germline V gene encodes CDR1 SGDLS and CDR2 YYNGEE. CDR3 sequence: CASSHSQSSGNTIYF. CDR3 coding DNA: TGTGCCAGCAGCCATAGCCAGTCCTCTGGAAACACCATATATTTT.

The gene calls are TRBV2 and TRBJ2-1, with 12 bases lining up with TRBD2. The trim removed 4 bases at V and 4 bases at J, leaving 5 bases unmatched. The CDR3 consists of 16 residues. Germline V gene sequence: CDR1 SNHLY, CDR2 FYNNEI. CDR3 sequence reads: CASSASGGAGYNEQFF. CDR3 bases: TGTGCCAGCAGTGCTAGCGGGGGGGCGGGTTACAATGAGCAGTTCTTC.

This chain connects TRBV27 to TRBJ2-7; TRBD1 matches 9 bases. There are 14 residues in the CDR3. Trimming took 6 bases from V and 5 from J; bases not matched to a gene: 8. Per germline, CDR1 MNHEY and CDR2 SMNVEV (reference sequence). The chain's CDR3 is CASRSRDRVHEQYF. In DNA form, the CDR3 reads TGTGCCAGCAGGTCCCGGGACAGGGTACACGAGCAGTACTTC.

The chain is built from TRBV5-4 and TRBJ1-2, with a tentative D call TRBD1 (6 bases). CDR1 SGHNT and CDR2 YYREEE come from the germline V gene (reference sequence). This CDR3 region has 13 residues. Deletions cut 4 bases from V and 1 base from J, with 8 bases between. The CDR3, as DNA: TGTGCCAGCAGCCCGGACAGTAACTATGGCTACACCTTC. Translated, it gives CASSPDSNYGYTF.

This clone occurred once. V and J are TRBV6-6 and TRBJ2-3; 12 bases fit TRBD2. The ends lost 10 bases at V and 5 bases at J; junction bases unmatched: 7. Germline assignment: CDR1 MNHNY and CDR2 SVGAGI (reference sequence). The CDR3 contains 14 residues. The CDR3 nucleotides read TGTGCCATCAAACTAGCGGGAGGCCTAGATACGCAGTATTTT. Translating gives CAIKLAGGLDTQYF.

The V and J genes are TRBV7-6 and TRBJ1-2; maybe TRBD1 (6 bases). Looked up from germline, CDR1 is SGHVS and CDR2 is FNYEAQ. The CDR3 has 14 residues. V gave up 4 bases and J gave up 3 bases, with 12 bases separating them. The DNA for the CDR3 is TGTGCCAGCAGCTCACCGGACAGTTACTATGGCTACACCTTC. Protein: CASSSPDSYYGYTF.

The chain carries TRBV10-3 and TRBJ1-3; 8 bases line up with TRBD1. This CDR3 region has 15 residues. CDR1 is ENHRY and CDR2 is SYGVKD in the germline V gene. Germline trimming cut 5 bases from V and 0 bases from J; bases unmatched to any gene: 3. CDR3 protein: CAISRTGTSGNTIYF. Written as DNA, the CDR3 is TGTGCCATCAGTCGGACAGGGACCTCTGGAAACACCATATATTTT.

V gene TRBV14 combines with J gene TRBJ2-4; weak D call: TRBD2 (7 bases). Germline-derived CDR1 and CDR2 are SGHDN and FVKESK. The length of the CDR3 is 15 residues. V lost 4 bases to trimming and J lost 3 bases, with 13 bases between them. The CDR3 DNA reads TGTGCCAGCAGCCTAGGGGGGGCCCTCAAAAACATTCAGTACTTC. Amino acid sequence: CASSLGGALKNIQYF.

This clone turned up a few times. This chain uses TRBV3-1 (or the pseudogene TRBV3-2) with TRBJ2-5; D unclear. There are 15 residues in the CDR3. V was trimmed by 4 bases and J by 2 bases, leaving 14 bases between them. The germline gives CDR1 LGHDT, CDR2 YNNKEL (reference sequence). CDR3 in amino acids: CASSPFGSGQETQYF. The CDR3 DNA follows: TGTGCCAGCAGCCCCTTCGGCTCAGGACAAGAGACCCAGTACTTC.

This clone is a singleton in its sample. Written as DNA, the CDR3 is TGTGCCAGCAGCTCCGGGACTAGCGGCCGACAAGAGACCCAGTACTTC. Its translation: CASSSGTSGRQETQYF. The chain links TRBV5-8 to TRBJ2-5; 11 positions agree with TRBD2. The ends lost 3 bases at V and 2 bases at J; junction bases unmatched: 6. Germline V gives CDR1 SGHTS, CDR2 YDEGEE. This CDR3 is built from 16 residues.

In its sample, this clone was seen a few times. The genes are TRBV4-3 and TRBJ1-2; maybe TRBD1 (6 bases). V gave up 2 bases and J gave up 5 bases, with 12 bases separating them. From germline, CDR1 is LGHNA and CDR2 YSLEER. The CDR3 extends over 14 amino acids. Here the CDR3 reads CASSQQTGPYGYTF. The CDR3 nucleotides are TGCGCCAGCAGCCAACAAACAGGGCCATATGGCTACACCTTC.